This entry describes one TCR beta chain. Its antigen is currently unknown. The CDR3 totals 15 residues. Trimming stripped 5 bases from V and 6 bases from J, with 16 bases between. In germline, CDR1 is MDHEN, CDR2 SYDVKM. As to time point: blood 2 weeks post-SBRT. Stated treatment: 15 Gy SBRT to primary tumor, nephrectomy 4 weeks later. This renal cell carcinoma was of the clear cell type. This specimen comes from a study of radiation and T cells in renal cell carcinoma. In the study overall: Nephrectomy followed 15 Gy stereotactic body radiation by 4 weeks. Study-wide results and caveats: From baseline, blood top tumor clonotypes peaked at 2 weeks post-radiation.

TCRdb's copy holds only in-frame clones and misses some; the assay was immunoSEQ multiplex PCR. The table records 70,000 or so clones, 82% of them present only once. The sequenced sample was blood, obtained from a patient whose treatment included radiotherapy and nephrectomy. This receptor was taken from a man between 60 and 75 years old with renal cell carcinoma. This sequence joins TRBV28 and TRBJ2-2; D gene uncertain. CDR3 DNA sequence: TGTGCCAGCAGTATCGGACGGCCTTCGGCCGGGGAGCTGTTTTTT. This translates into CASSIGRPSAGELFF.